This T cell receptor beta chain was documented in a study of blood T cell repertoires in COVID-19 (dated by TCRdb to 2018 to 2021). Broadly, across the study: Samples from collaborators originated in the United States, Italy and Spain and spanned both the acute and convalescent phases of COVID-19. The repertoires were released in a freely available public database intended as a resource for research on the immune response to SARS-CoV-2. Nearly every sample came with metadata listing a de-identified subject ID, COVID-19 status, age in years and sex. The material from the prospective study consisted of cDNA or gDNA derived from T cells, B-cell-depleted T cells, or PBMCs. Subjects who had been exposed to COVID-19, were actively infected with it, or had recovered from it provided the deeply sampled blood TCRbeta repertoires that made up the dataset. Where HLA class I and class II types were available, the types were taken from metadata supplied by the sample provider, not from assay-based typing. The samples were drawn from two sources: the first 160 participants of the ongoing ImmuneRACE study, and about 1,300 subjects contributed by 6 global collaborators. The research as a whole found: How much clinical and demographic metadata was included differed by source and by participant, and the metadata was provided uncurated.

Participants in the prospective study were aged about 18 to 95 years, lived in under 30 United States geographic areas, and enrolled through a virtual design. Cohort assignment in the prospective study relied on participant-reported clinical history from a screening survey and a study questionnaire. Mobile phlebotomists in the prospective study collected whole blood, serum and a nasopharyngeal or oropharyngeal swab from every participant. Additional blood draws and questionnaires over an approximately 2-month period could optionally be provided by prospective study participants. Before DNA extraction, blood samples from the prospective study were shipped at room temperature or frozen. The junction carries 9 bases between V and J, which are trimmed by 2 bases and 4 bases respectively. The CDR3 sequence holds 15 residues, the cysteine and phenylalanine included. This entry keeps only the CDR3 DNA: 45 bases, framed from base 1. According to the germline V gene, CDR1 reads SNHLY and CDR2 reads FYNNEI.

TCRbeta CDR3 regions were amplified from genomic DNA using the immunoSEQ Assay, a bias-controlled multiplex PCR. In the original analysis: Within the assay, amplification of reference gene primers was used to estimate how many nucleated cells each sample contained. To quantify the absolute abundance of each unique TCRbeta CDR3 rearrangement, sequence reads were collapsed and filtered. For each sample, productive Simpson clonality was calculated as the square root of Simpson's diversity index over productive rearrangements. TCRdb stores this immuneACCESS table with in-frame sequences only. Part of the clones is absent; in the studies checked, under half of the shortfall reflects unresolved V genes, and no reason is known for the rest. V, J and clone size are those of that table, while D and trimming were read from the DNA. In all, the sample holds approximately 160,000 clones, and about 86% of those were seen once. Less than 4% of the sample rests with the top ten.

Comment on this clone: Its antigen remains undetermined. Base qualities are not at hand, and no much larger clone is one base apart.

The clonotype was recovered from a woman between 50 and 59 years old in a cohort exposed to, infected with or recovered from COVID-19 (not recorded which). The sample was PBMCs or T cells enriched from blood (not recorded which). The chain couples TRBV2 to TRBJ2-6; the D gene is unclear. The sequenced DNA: TGTGCCAGCAGTGAAACTGATGCCGGGGCCAACGTCCTGACTTTC. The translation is CASSETDAGANVLTF.